This TCR beta chain was recorded in a study of control samples from healthy donors and cancer patients. Sequencing was performed with immunoSEQ multiplex PCR; in TCRdb, only in-frame clones are kept and a portion is missing. The data hold about 190,000 clones, with roughly nine tenths observed a single time. V was clipped by 3 bases and J by 0 bases, with 16 bases between them. Germline CDR1 reads SGHDT; CDR2 reads YYEEEE. The length of the CDR3 is 17 residues. The J gene is TRBJ1-5, the V gene TRBV5-6; possible D gene TRBD1, 6 bases. Source material: blood. The receptor's source is a young man in good health. In nucleotides, the CDR3 is TGTGCCAGCAGCTCCCGCCGGGACACCTATAGCAATCAGCCCCAGCATTTT. Its translation is CASSSRRDTYSNQPQHF. Variable domain in full (rest from reference TRBV5-6 and TRBJ1-5): DAGVTQSPTHLIKTRGQQVTLRCSPKSGHDTVSWYQQALGQGPQFIFQYYEEEERQRGNFPDRFSGHQFPNYSSELNVNALLLGDSALYLCASSSRRDTYSNQPQHFGDGTRLSIL.